A selection of T cell receptor beta chains follows, all from one sample in a study of metastatic and nonmetastatic thyroid tumors. MiXCR was used by TCRdb to re-call the PCR reads. In the table there are approximately 30,000 clones, roughly 17% of which are singletons. Specimen: blood. Receptors originate from a female donor with papillary thyroid cancer or a benign thyroid nodule (not recorded which). Some clones in this sample may be carry-over from other donors' samples. CDR3s include the opening cysteine and the closing phenylalanine or tryptophan. D genes are given only for firm matches. Expanded clones are given a class, and other clones once, few, many or no size at all.

clone_size,v_call,j_call,d_call,cdr3_nt,cdr3_aa
-,TRBV2,TRBJ1-2,-,TGTGCCAGCAGTGAAAATTATTATTCGGCAGGGGAATTTAACTATGGCTACACCTTC,CASSENYYSAGEFNYGYTF
-,TRBV6-2/TRBV6-3,TRBJ2-5,-,TGTGCCAGCAGTTTTACCGAGAGGGAGACCCAGTACTTC,CASSFTERETQYF
many,TRBV12-3/TRBV12-4,TRBJ2-7,TRBD1,TGTGCCAGCAGTTTAGACAGGGGGCGTACCTACGAGCAGTACTTC,CASSLDRGRTYEQYF
many,TRBV19,TRBJ2-7,-,TGTGCCAGTAGTCGGACCAGGACGGCGGGGACCTACGAGCAGTACTTC,CASSRTRTAGTYEQYF
many,TRBV11-2,TRBJ2-1,TRBD1,TGTGCCAGCAGCTTAGGCCGGGACAGGGTTGTTGATGAGCAGTTCTTC,CASSLGRDRVVDEQFF
many,TRBV12-3/TRBV12-4,TRBJ2-1,-,TGTGCCAGCAGTTTACGGCTCAATGAGCAGTTCTTC,CASSLRLNEQFF
many,TRBV6-1,TRBJ1-1,-,TGTGCCAGCAATGAAGCGGGAGAAGGGTGGGACACTGAAGCTTTCTTT,CASNEAGEGWDTEAFF
many,TRBV3-1,TRBJ2-7,-,TGTGCCAGCAGCCCCAAGGTGCATTCCCAGTCCTACGAGCAGTACTTC,CASSPKVHSQSYEQYF
few,TRBV18,TRBJ2-1,TRBD2,TGTGCCAGCTCACCGGGGACTAGAAACGATGAGCAGTTCTTC,CASSPGTRNDEQFF
many,TRBV7-9,TRBJ2-7,-,TGTGCCAGCAGCCCCGACGCGGTAGTTTCCTACGAGCAGTACTTC,CASSPDAVVSYEQYF
-,TRBV5-1,TRBJ2-5,-,TGCGCCAGCAGCTTGGCGTTCGCGCTAGTGGACCACTCAGAGACCCAGTACTTC,CASSLAFALVDHSETQYF
-,TRBV5-1,TRBJ2-1,-,TGCGCCAGCAGCTTTACCGGGACTGAGCAGTTCTTC,CASSFTGTEQFF
many,TRBV18,TRBJ1-2,-,TGTGCCAGCTCACCCACAGAGAGCTATGGCTACACCTTC,CASSPTESYGYTF
many,TRBV5-1,TRBJ2-1,-,TGCGCCAGCAGCCGACTCCGAGGGTACAATGAGCAGTTCTTC,CASSRLRGYNEQFF
-,TRBV21-1,TRBJ2-1,-,TGTGCCAGCAGCAAAGGACAAACCCTACTTTTGAATGAGCAGTTCTTC,CASSKGQTLLLNEQFF
many,TRBV27,TRBJ2-3,TRBD2,TGTGCCAGCAGTTCACTAGCGGGAGCTTTTACAGATACGCGGTATTTT,CASSSLAGAFTDTRYF
many,TRBV20-1,TRBJ1-2,TRBD1,TGCAGTGCACCTTACAGGGGGCTTGACTATGGCTACACCTTC,CSAPYRGLDYGYTF
many,TRBV6-1,TRBJ2-7,-,TGTGCCAGCACTCCCCAGACAGGCCCGACCTACGAGCAGTACTTC,CASTPQTGPTYEQYF
many,TRBV27,TRBJ2-7,-,TGTGCCAGCAGCCTTTCGCAGGCCTACGAGCAGTACTTC,CASSLSQAYEQYF
many,TRBV29-1,TRBJ2-3,-,TGCAGCGTTCGGGCTAGCACAGATACGCAGTATTTT,CSVRASTDTQYF
many,TRBV18,TRBJ2-1,-,TGTGCCAGCTCACCGGGGGTAAAGGCCCACAATGAGCAGTTCTTC,CASSPGVKAHNEQFF
many,TRBV9,TRBJ2-1,-,TGTGCCAGCAGCGTGGGTCAGTCTAGCTACTACAATGAGCAGTTCTTC,CASSVGQSSYYNEQFF
-,TRBV4-2,TRBJ1-5,-,TGTGCCAGCAGCCAAGATGGCAGCAATGGGCCCCAGCATTTT,CASSQDGSNGPQHF
-,TRBV6-1,TRBJ1-2,-,TGTGCCAGCGCCTCGGGGTGGAGGGCGGATAACTATGGCTACACCTTC,CASASGWRADNYGYTF
few,TRBV5-6,TRBJ1-2,-,TGTGCCAGCAGCCTTGGGGAGAAAGGCTACACCTTC,CASSLGEKGYTF
many,TRBV7-3,TRBJ1-4,-,TGTGCCAGCAGCCCCGGGCTCCCAGCAACTAATGAAAAACTGTTTTTT,CASSPGLPATNEKLFF
many,TRBV5-6,TRBJ1-3,-,TGTGCCAGCAGCGCCCCAAAGGCAACAATCTCTGGAAACACCATATATTTT,CASSAPKATISGNTIYF
many,TRBV10-2,TRBJ2-3,TRBD2,TGCGCCAGCAGTGACCTGACTAGCGGGGGGGATACGCAGTATTTT,CASSDLTSGGDTQYF
many,TRBV19,TRBJ1-2,-,TGTGCCAGTAGTATTTCGGGCCTTAGCTACACCTTC,CASSISGLSYTF
many,TRBV5-1,TRBJ2-1,-,TGCGCCAGCAGCTTGGCCGTTGCCAGGGGGGGCAATGAGCAGTTCTTC,CASSLAVARGGNEQFF
-,TRBV2,TRBJ2-7,TRBD2,TGTGCCAGCAGAATACTAGCGGCAGGGCCTATGTCCTACGAGCAGTACTTC,CASRILAAGPMSYEQYF
many,TRBV6-2/TRBV6-3,TRBJ2-3,TRBD2,TGTGCCAGCAGTTATGGAAAAACTAGCGGGGCGACAGATACGCAGTATTTT,CASSYGKTSGATDTQYF
-,TRBV30,TRBJ2-3,-,TGTGCCTCCCCCCCCCGCGGAGCCACAGATACGCAGTATTTT,CASPPRGATDTQYF
many,TRBV2,TRBJ2-7,-,TGTGCCAGCAGTTATATCGGCGCCCCCTACGAGCAGTACTTC,CASSYIGAPYEQYF
-,TRBV11-2,TRBJ2-1,-,TGTGCCAGCAGCTTAAACCCGTACTCCTACAATGAGCAGTTCTTC,CASSLNPYSYNEQFF
few,TRBV28,TRBJ2-3,-,TGTGCAAGCACCCGGGGGCAGGCCACCATAGATACGCAGTATTTT,CASTRGQATIDTQYF
many,TRBV2,TRBJ1-4,TRBD1,TGTGCCAGCAGTGCCCAGGGGGCCGCTAATGAAAAACTGTTTTTT,CASSAQGAANEKLFF
once,TRBV5-1,TRBJ2-7,-,TGCGCCAGCAGCGCCCAGGGAGGAGGCTCCTACGCGCAGTACTTC,CASSAQGGGSYAQYF
many,TRBV27,TRBJ1-5,-,TGTGCCAGCAGTTTAAATGGGGATCAGCCCCAGCATTTT,CASSLNGDQPQHF
-,TRBV11-2,TRBJ2-2,-,TGTGCCTGCACCTTAGACAGTGCCACCGGGGAGCTGTTTTTT,CACTLDSATGELFF
many,TRBV3-1,TRBJ2-1,TRBD2,TGTGCCAGCAGCCCCTTCGGTAGCGGGAGTAGAAATGAGCAGTTCTTC,CASSPFGSGSRNEQFF
many,TRBV30,TRBJ2-5,-,TGTGCCTGGGGTGGGGCTAGCCCAACCATCCAAGAGACCCAGTACTTC,CAWGGASPTIQETQYF
many,TRBV7-3,TRBJ2-2,-,TGTGCCAGCAGCCTAACGGGGACGCTAAACACCGGGGAGCTGTTTTTT,CASSLTGTLNTGELFF
-,TRBV20-1,TRBJ2-3,TRBD2,TGCAGTGCCCGGGAGGCAGCCTCTTACACAGATACGCAGTATTTT,CSAREAASYTDTQYF
many,TRBV7-3,TRBJ2-3,TRBD2,TGTGCCAGCAGCTTATGTAGCGGGACGTGCGGAGATACGCAGTATTTT,CASSLCSGTCGDTQYF
-,TRBV6-1,TRBJ1-6,-,TGTGCCAGCAAAGAATGGACATGGAATTCACCCCTCCACTTT,CASKEWTWNSPLHF
many,TRBV2,TRBJ1-5,-,TGTGCCAGCAGTGGACAGCCCAATCAGCCCCAGCATTTT,CASSGQPNQPQHF
many,TRBV2,TRBJ1-1,-,TGTGCCAGCAGTGAATCCTGGGCTATGAACACTGAAGCTTTCTTT,CASSESWAMNTEAFF
many,TRBV3-1,TRBJ2-1,-,TGTGCCAGCAGCCAAGGGGTCGGCGGGTTTACCTACAATGAGCAGTTCTTC,CASSQGVGGFTYNEQFF
many,TRBV11-2,TRBJ2-7,-,TGTGCCAGCAGCTTAGAACCACTAGTCCACTACGAGCAGTACTTC,CASSLEPLVHYEQYF
many,TRBV7-2,TRBJ2-7,-,TGTGCCAGCAGCTTAGGTCCCTCGACACCCCACGAGCAGTACTTC,CASSLGPSTPHEQYF
-,TRBV2,TRBJ2-2,-,TGTGCCAGCAAGGGCGGGGCGAACACCGGGGAGCTGTTTTTT,CASKGGANTGELFF
many,TRBV9,TRBJ1-2,-,TGTGCCAGTCGGGGTTCGTCCTATGGCTACACCTTC,CASRGSSYGYTF
many,TRBV4-2,TRBJ2-1,-,TGTGCCAGCAGCCAAGATAGGTGGAAAATAGCGGACACCCACAATGAGCAGTTCTTC,CASSQDRWKIADTHNEQFF